Presented here are 31 T cell receptor beta chains from one specimen sequenced in a study of T cells after posttransplantation cyclophosphamide. Sequencing was performed with immunoSEQ multiplex PCR; in TCRdb, only in-frame clones are kept and a portion is missing. The data show roughly 7,000 clones, none appearing only once, with 6% held by the ten largest. Busulfan-fludarabine conditioning, marrow transplant, and cyclophosphamide on days +3 and +4 were administered. The material was PBMCs, obtained after allogeneic stem cell transplant with posttransplant cyclophosphamide. Receptors were obtained from a female patient in her 50s who received an allogeneic stem cell transplant from an unrelated donor, was CMV-positive, and had acute GVHD only. Some T cells may possibly be graft donor cells.

Sample share makes this clone medium-sized. This chain links TRBV7-9 with TRBJ2-7; D unresolved. V gave up 0 bases and J gave up 6 bases, with 12 bases separating them. The CDR3 covers 14 residues. Germline V lookup: CDR1 SEHNR, CDR2 FQNEAQ (reference sequence). CDR3 nucleotides: TGTGCCAGCAGCTTAGCGCAAAACAGAGCCGAGCAGTACTTC. Protein product: CASSLAQNRAEQYF.

This clone was observed many times. CDR3 sequence (DNA): TGTGCCAGTACCCCCGACAGGGCCACCGGGGAGCTGTTTTTT. Residues: CASTPDRATGELFF. The chain employs TRBV19 and TRBJ2-2; 7 bases agree with TRBD1. CDR1 is LNHDA and CDR2 is SQIVND in the germline V gene (reference sequence). The CDR3 runs 14 residues. Trimming cost V 7 bases and J 4 bases; bases outside gene matches: 6.

The chain couples TRBV9 to TRBJ2-7, with a tentative D call TRBD1 (5 bases). The germline CDR1 and CDR2 sequences are SGDLS and YYNGEE. The length of the CDR3 is 15 residues. V lost 0 bases to trimming and J lost 4 bases, with 14 bases between them. The CDR3 DNA reads TGTGCCAGCAGCGTAGATACAGGCATGACTTACGAGCAGTACTTC. It codes for CASSVDTGMTYEQYF.

This clone was counted at least ten times. The chain uses TRBV28 and TRBJ2-4; TRBD1 aligns across 9 bases. J was trimmed by 4 bases and V by 6 bases; bases with no gene match: 7. CDR1 is MDHEN, CDR2 SYDVKM, per germline. The CDR3 loop spans 15 amino acids. CDR3 DNA sequence: TGTGCCAGCAGGGGAACCGGGACAGGGAAAAACATTCAGTACTTC. It specifies CASRGTGTGKNIQYF.

This clone was seen at least ten times. CDR3 loop: CAWTRDRGHEQYF. The DNA of the CDR3 is TGTGCCTGGACTCGGGACAGAGGTCACGAGCAGTACTTC. The chain recombines TRBV30 with TRBJ2-7; 7 nucleotides match TRBD1. CDR1 is GTSNPN, CDR2 SVGIG, per germline (reference sequence). The V and J ends lost 4 bases and 5 bases, in that order; junction bases with no gene match: 8. The CDR3 runs 13 residues.

This clone has only a few counts. The gene calls are TRBV14 and TRBJ2-1; 12 nucleotides line up with TRBD2. CDR3 length equals 15 residues. Germline V gene sequence: CDR1 SGHDN, CDR2 FVKESK. V was pared by 4 bases and J by 9 bases, with 7 bases of the junction left unmatched. CDR3 residues: CASSPLGLAGSEQFF. The CDR3 DNA sequence: TGTGCCAGCAGCCCTTTAGGACTAGCGGGAAGTGAGCAGTTCTTC.

This clone rates as medium-sized. This chain links TRBV19 with TRBJ2-2; D is possibly TRBD2 (5 bases). This CDR3 is built from 16 residues. Germline CDR1 is LNHDA and CDR2 is SQIVND (reference sequence). The V gene lost 5 bases and the J gene lost 1 base, with 14 bases spanning the gap. The CDR3 region is CASSPRGRQNTGELFF. For the CDR3, the DNA is TGTGCCAGTAGTCCACGAGGGCGGCAGAACACCGGGGAGCTGTTTTTT.

This clone has ten or more counts. The rearrangement joins TRBV25-1 to TRBJ1-2; 8 bases align to TRBD1. The length of the CDR3 is 14 residues. Looked up from germline, CDR1 is MGHDK and CDR2 is SYGVNS. J was trimmed by 2 bases and V by 7 bases; bases with no gene match: 6. The CDR3 sequence is CASTLGQGNYGYTF. Here the CDR3 DNA reads TGTGCCAGCACCCTCGGACAGGGCAACTATGGCTACACCTTC.

This clone has ten or more counts. This chain connects TRBV5-4 to TRBJ2-2; D not resolved. This CDR3 has 15 amino acids. The ends were cut back, 0 bases at V and 4 bases at J, with 10 bases in the middle. Germline V gene sequence: CDR1 SGHNT, CDR2 YYREEE (reference sequence). The CDR3 loop is CASSLVAGSTGELFF. For the CDR3, the DNA is TGTGCCAGCAGCTTGGTGGCAGGAAGCACCGGGGAGCTGTTTTTT. The full variable domain, completed using reference TRBV5-4 and TRBJ2-2, is ETGVTQSPTHLIKTRGQQVTLRCSSQSGHNTVSWYQQALGQGPQFIFQYYREEENGRGNFPPRFSGLQFPNYSSELNVNALELDDSALYLCASSLVAGSTGELFFGEGSRLTVL.

The chain joins TRBV28 to TRBJ1-5, with 7 bases matching TRBD1. Germline V gene data show CDR1 as MDHEN and CDR2 as SYDVKM. This CDR3 is built from 14 residues. The trim removed 6 bases at V and 4 bases at J, leaving 6 bases unmatched. In DNA, the CDR3 is TGTGCCAGCAGACTTGGACAGGCTAATCAGCCCCAGCATTTT. Amino acids: CASRLGQANQPQHF.

The V and J genes are TRBV11-3 and TRBJ2-1; TRBD2 agrees at 7 bases. Germline lookup yields CDR1 SGHNT and CDR2 YENEEA. This CDR3 is 13 amino acids long. V shed 1 base, J shed 7 bases, and the junction held 1 base outside the gene matches. CDR3 bases: TGTGCCAGCAGCTTAGGACTAGCTAATGAGCAGTTCTTC. It is translated as CASSLGLANEQFF. Together with reference TRBV11-3 and TRBJ2-1, the CDR3 gives the full variable domain: EAGVVQSPRYKIIEKKQPVAFWCNPISGHNTLYWYLQNLGQGPELLIRYENEEAVDDSQLPKDRFSAERLKGVDSTLKIQPAELGDSAVYLCASSLGLANEQFFGPGTRLTVL.

By share of the sample, this clone is medium-sized (0.01 to 0.1%). The chain uses TRBV30 and TRBJ1-2; 10 nucleotides align to TRBD1. CDR1 and CDR2 (germline): GTSNPN, SVGIG (reference sequence). Trimming removed 5 bases from V and 6 bases from J; junction bases left unmatched: 6. This CDR3 has 13 residues. CDR3 amino acids: CAWAPGTGDGYTF. CDR3 nucleotides: TGTGCCTGGGCTCCGGGGACAGGGGATGGCTACACCTTC.

In its sample, this clone was seen many times. V and J are TRBV30 and TRBJ2-1, with D tentatively TRBD2 (5 bases). Trimming cost V 2 bases and J 0 bases, with 14 bases left between them. CDR1 GTSNPN and CDR2 SVGIG come from the germline V gene (reference sequence). This CDR3 has 16 amino acids. This CDR3 reads CAWSSPKRSSYNEQFF. The CDR3 nucleotides are TGTGCCTGGAGTTCGCCCAAGCGGTCCTCCTACAATGAGCAGTTCTTC.

A few counts support this clone. This likely came from a read error, as a far larger clone is one base away. This sequence joins TRBV7-9 and TRBJ1-1, with D tentatively TRBD1 (5 bases). This CDR3 contains 12 residues. The V gene's germline CDR1 is SEHNR and CDR2 FQNEAQ (reference sequence). In DNA, the CDR3 is TGTACCAGCAGCACAACAGGTCGCGAAGCTTTCTTT. Its protein product is CTSSTTGREAFF.

This clone showed up many times. The V and J genes are TRBV7-9 and TRBJ1-2; no clear D. This CDR3 is 13 amino acids long. The V end was cut by 3 bases, the J end by 4 bases, with 9 bases between. Germline CDR1 is SEHNR and CDR2 is FQNEAQ (reference sequence). Here the CDR3 DNA reads TGTGCCAGCAGCTTCCCAAGCGGCTATGGCTACACCTTC. Translating it yields CASSFPSGYGYTF.

The rearrangement uses TRBV27 and TRBJ1-6, with TRBD1 as a possible D gene (5 bases). This CDR3 region has 13 residues. Trimming took 7 bases from V and 10 from J, leaving 14 bases between them. The germline V gene encodes CDR1 MNHEY and CDR2 SMNVEV (reference sequence). The CDR3: CASMAGFLSPLHF. The CDR3 DNA follows: TGTGCCAGCATGGCAGGGTTTTTGTCACCCCTCCACTTT.

This clone was found many times. The V gene is TRBV28, the J gene TRBJ2-4; D is unclear. Deletions cut 6 bases from V and 9 bases from J, with 9 bases between. This CDR3 has 11 amino acids. CDR1 is MDHEN, CDR2 SYDVKM, per germline. The CDR3 protein is CASSSNGIQYF. The DNA for the CDR3 is TGTGCCAGCAGCTCTAATGGCATTCAGTACTTC.

This clone was picked up many times. The chain combines TRBV9 with TRBJ2-7; D not certain. In germline, CDR1 is SGDLS, CDR2 YYNGEE. Trimming removed 0 bases from V and 5 bases from J, with 15 bases in between. CDR3 size: 15 residues. The CDR3: CASSVDSTLSHEQYF. CDR3 coding DNA: TGTGCCAGCAGCGTAGATAGTACCCTATCCCACGAGCAGTACTTC. The complete variable domain, with remaining parts taken from reference TRBV9 and TRBJ2-7, reads DSGVTQTPKHLITATGQRVTLRCSPRSGDLSVYWYQQSLDQGLQFLIQYYNGEERAKGNILERFSAQQFPDLHSELNLSSLELGDSALYFCASSVDSTLSHEQYFGPGTRLTVT.

This clone ranks as medium-sized. The chain employs TRBV12-5 and TRBJ1-2; 10 nucleotides line up with TRBD1. V shed 6 bases, J shed 3 bases, and the junction held 1 base outside the gene matches. This CDR3 contains 13 residues. Germline CDR1 reads LGHNT; CDR2 reads FRNRAP. In DNA, the CDR3 is TGTGCTAGTGGGACAGGGGGCGACTATGGCTACACCTTC. It encodes CASGTGGDYGYTF.

The CDR3, as DNA: TGTGCCAGCAGCGGCCGGGACAGGGGGCGGATAGATACGCAGTATTTT. It is translated as CASSGRDRGRIDTQYF. V usage is TRBV7-9 and J usage is TRBJ2-3, with 12 bases matching TRBD1. The CDR3 extends over 16 amino acids. Germline-derived CDR1 and CDR2 are SEHNR and FQNEAQ (reference sequence). V lost 5 bases and J lost 5; bases outside the gene matches: 8.

This clone has ten or more counts. CDR3 in DNA: TGTGCCAGCAGCCGGAGGAACGGGGCGAACACCGGGGAGCTGTTTTTT. Residues: CASSRRNGANTGELFF. The V and J genes are TRBV11-3 and TRBJ2-2; TRBD2 might be the D (5 bases). This CDR3 spans 16 amino acids. The germline V gene has CDR1 SGHNT and CDR2 YENEEA. V was trimmed by 5 bases and J by 0 bases, leaving 13 bases between them.

This clone was recorded many times. The V gene is TRBV9, the J gene TRBJ2-7; 8 bases are a match to TRBD2. V trimming: 2 bases; J trimming: 7 bases; junction bases outside the gene matches: 8. Germline V gene lookup returns CDR1 SGDLS and CDR2 YYNGEE. This CDR3 contains 14 residues. CDR3 sequence reads: CASSVATGGGEQYF. The CDR3 DNA is TGTGCCAGCAGCGTGGCTACGGGAGGGGGGGAGCAGTACTTC.

This clone was recorded at least ten times. J is TRBJ2-7 and V is TRBV7-8; TRBD1 might be the D (8 bases). V lost 6 bases to trimming and J lost 5 bases, with 20 bases between them. CDR1 and CDR2 from the germline V gene are SGHVS and FQNEAQ. This CDR3 is 15 amino acids long. The CDR3 sequence: CASRVEQGGRHEQYF. Here the CDR3 DNA reads TGTGCCAGCAGGGTCGAACAGGGGGGGCGGCACGAGCAGTACTTC. The complete variable domain, with remaining parts taken from reference TRBV7-8 and TRBJ2-7, reads GAGVSQSPRYKVAKRGQDVALRCDPISGHVSLFWYQQALGQGPEFLTYFQNEAQLDKSGLPSDRFFAERPEGSVSTLKIQRTQQEDSAVYLCASRVEQGGRHEQYFGPGTRLTVT.

This clone has ten or more counts. The chain joins TRBV30 to TRBJ1-2; possibly TRBD1 for D (6 bases). From germline, CDR1 is GTSNPN and CDR2 SVGIG (reference sequence). The V end was cut by 8 bases, the J end by 2 bases, with 12 bases between. The CDR3 runs 12 residues. In DNA, the CDR3 is TGTGCCCGGGCCAGGGGAAACTATGGCTACACCTTC. Translating it yields CARARGNYGYTF.

By its share, this clone is medium-sized (0.01 to 0.1%). The rearrangement joins TRBV9 to TRBJ2-7, with TRBD1 identical over 7 bases. The CDR3 contains 12 residues. The V and J ends lost 7 bases and 3 bases, in that order; junction bases with no gene match: 4. The germline V gene has CDR1 SGDLS and CDR2 YYNGEE. Written as DNA, the CDR3 is TGTGCCAGCGGTCCAGGGGGCTACGAGCAGTACTTC. It is translated as CASGPGGYEQYF.

This clone was recorded at least ten times. The chain recombines TRBV29-1 with TRBJ1-2; the match to TRBD1 covers 9 bases. J was trimmed by 8 bases and V by 6 bases; bases with no gene match: 13. The germline V gene encodes CDR1 SQVTM and CDR2 ANQGSEA. CDR3 length equals 14 residues. As DNA, the CDR3 is TGCAGCGTCCCAGGGTGGACAGGGGAAGTAGGCTACACCTTC. It yields the protein CSVPGWTGEVGYTF.

This clone was observed many times. The J gene is TRBJ1-1, the V gene TRBV7-9; 9 bases map to TRBD1. From germline, CDR1 is SEHNR and CDR2 FQNEAQ (reference sequence). The CDR3 totals 16 residues. V dropped 4 bases and J dropped 4; count of bases not matched to a gene: 10. The CDR3 loop reads CASSYRTGDYFTEAFF. CDR3 nucleotide sequence: TGTGCCAGCAGCTACCGGACAGGGGACTATTTCACTGAAGCTTTCTTT. The whole variable domain, filled in from reference TRBV7-9 and TRBJ1-1, reads DTGVSQNPRHKITKRGQNVTFRCDPISEHNRLYWYRQTLGQGPEFLTYFQNEAQLEKSRLLSDRFSAERPKGSFSTLEIQRTEQGDSAMYLCASSYRTGDYFTEAFFGQGTRLTVV.

This clone was seen ten or more times. The rearrangement joins TRBV11-2 to TRBJ2-5; D remains unclear. The CDR3 has 14 residues. Looked up from germline, CDR1 is SGHAT and CDR2 is FQNNGV. The V and J ends lost 5 bases and 2 bases respectively, with 12 bases between them. CDR3 protein: CASSSRSWQETQYF. The DNA for the CDR3 is TGTGCCAGCAGCAGTAGGAGTTGGCAAGAGACCCAGTACTTC.

This clone was seen many times. The chain is built from TRBV30 and TRBJ1-3; D may be TRBD1 (6 bases). CDR3 size: 13 residues. The V end lost 8 bases, the J end lost 4 bases, and 15 bases lay between the germline ends. Germline CDR1 is GTSNPN and CDR2 is SVGIG (reference sequence). CDR3 bases: TGTGCCGGTAACCAGGGGCCAGGAAACACCATATATTTT. As protein: CAGNQGPGNTIYF.

This clone came up many times. The chain couples TRBV11-2 to TRBJ2-5; 9 bases fit TRBD2. Germline V gene sequence: CDR1 SGHAT, CDR2 FQNNGV. The junction had 9 bases not matched to a gene; V was cut back by 1 base and J by 6 bases. This CDR3 contains 16 residues. The CDR3 sequence: CASSLAGGLAQKTQYF. Written as DNA, the CDR3 is TGTGCCAGCAGCTTAGCGGGGGGACTAGCTCAAAAGACCCAGTACTTC.

This clone showed up many times. The chain joins TRBV29-1 to TRBJ1-1; TRBD1 might be the D (5 bases). The V end was cut by 2 bases, the J end by 4 bases, with 8 bases between. The length of the CDR3 is 12 residues. Looked up from germline, CDR1 is SQVTM and CDR2 is ANQGSEA. Here the CDR3 DNA reads TGCAGCGTTGAACAGGGTGGCACTGAAGCTTTCTTT. Protein: CSVEQGGTEAFF.